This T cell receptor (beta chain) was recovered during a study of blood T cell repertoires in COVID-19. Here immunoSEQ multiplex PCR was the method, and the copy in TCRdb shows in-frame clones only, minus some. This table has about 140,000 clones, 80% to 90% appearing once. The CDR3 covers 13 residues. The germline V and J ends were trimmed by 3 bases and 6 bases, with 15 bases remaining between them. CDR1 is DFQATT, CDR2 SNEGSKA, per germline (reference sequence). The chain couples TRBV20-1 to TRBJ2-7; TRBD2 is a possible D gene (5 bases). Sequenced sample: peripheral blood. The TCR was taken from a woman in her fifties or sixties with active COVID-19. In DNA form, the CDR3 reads TGCAGTGCTAGTACCGGGGTTCCAGGCGAGCAGTACTTC. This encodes CSASTGVPGEQYF.